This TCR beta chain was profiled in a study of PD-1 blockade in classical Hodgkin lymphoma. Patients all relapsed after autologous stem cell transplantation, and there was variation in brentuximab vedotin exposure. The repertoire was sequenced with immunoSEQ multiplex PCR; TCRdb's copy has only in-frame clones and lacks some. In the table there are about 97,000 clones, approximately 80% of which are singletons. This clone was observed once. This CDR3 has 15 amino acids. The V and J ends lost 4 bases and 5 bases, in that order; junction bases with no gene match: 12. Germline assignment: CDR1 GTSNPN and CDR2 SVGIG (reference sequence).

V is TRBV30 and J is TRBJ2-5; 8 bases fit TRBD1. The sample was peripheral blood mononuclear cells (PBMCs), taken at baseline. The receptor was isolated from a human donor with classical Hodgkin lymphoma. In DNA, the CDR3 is TGTGCCTGGATGCCAGGGGGCACCTTTCCGGAGACCCAGTACTTC. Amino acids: CAWMPGGTFPETQYF.